What follows are 20 T cell receptor beta chains derived from one specimen sequenced in a study of blood T cell repertoires in COVID-19. Measured with immunoSEQ multiplex PCR; TCRdb has only the in-frame clones, and not every one. The sample lists some 210,000 clones, roughly four fifths occurring once. The source material was peripheral blood. Receptors were obtained from a woman aged 40 to 49 with acute or convalescent COVID-19.

This clone occurred a few times. The chain recombines TRBV29-1 with TRBJ1-2, with D possibly matching TRBD1 (5 bases). The CDR3 runs to 16 residues. The V end was cut by 1 base, the J end by 0 bases, with 15 bases between. Looked up from germline, CDR1 is SQVTM and CDR2 is ANQGSEA. The CDR3 loop reads CSVEGWRGKTNYGYTF. In DNA form, the CDR3 reads TGCAGCGTTGAAGGGTGGCGGGGGAAGACTAACTATGGCTACACCTTC.

The chain links TRBV30 to TRBJ2-1; the D is unclear. V dropped 0 bases and J dropped 6 bases, with 6 bases sitting between them. This CDR3 is built from 12 residues. From germline, CDR1 is GTSNPN and CDR2 SVGIG (reference sequence). The CDR3 nucleotides read TGTGCCTGGAGTGTACATGTCAATGAGCAGTTCTTC. Encoded protein: CAWSVHVNEQFF.

This chain connects TRBV14 to TRBJ2-2; 9 bases are shared with TRBD1. The J segment lost 5 bases and the V segment lost 4 bases, leaving 5 bases of the junction unmatched. This CDR3 has 15 amino acids. Germline V gene data show CDR1 as SGHDN and CDR2 as FVKESK. The CDR3 is CASSLGQGFTGELFF. In DNA form, the CDR3 reads TGTGCCAGCAGCCTGGGACAGGGCTTTACCGGGGAGCTGTTTTTT.

This chain connects TRBV24-1 to TRBJ2-1; 9 bases are a match to TRBD2. The CDR3 extends over 19 amino acids. CDR1 and CDR2 (germline): KGHDR, SFDVKD. J lost 6 bases, V lost 4 bases, and 18 bases had no gene match. CDR3 in amino acids: CATSDSLSAWAGGPNEQFF. DNA of the CDR3: TGTGCCACCAGTGACTCCCTCTCTGCGTGGGCGGGAGGGCCCAATGAGCAGTTCTTC.

This clone was counted once. The chain combines TRBV9 with TRBJ2-1; 8 nucleotides align to TRBD1. V lost 2 bases to trimming and J lost 8 bases; unmatched junction nucleotides: 0. In germline, CDR1 is SGDLS, CDR2 YYNGEE. The CDR3 has 12 residues. This CDR3 reads CASSVTGDEQFF. Written as DNA, the CDR3 is TGTGCCAGCAGCGTGACAGGGGATGAGCAGTTCTTC. The entire variable domain, with the rest obtained from reference TRBV9 and TRBJ2-1, is as follows: DSGVTQTPKHLITATGQRVTLRCSPRSGDLSVYWYQQSLDQGLQFLIQYYNGEERAKGNILERFSAQQFPDLHSELNLSSLELGDSALYFCASSVTGDEQFFGPGTRLTVL.

The chain combines TRBV7-8 with TRBJ1-3, with D tentatively TRBD1 (5 bases). The CDR3 sequence is 13 residues long. The germline CDR1 and CDR2 sequences are SGHVS and FQNEAQ. V was pared by 6 bases and J by 4 bases, with 10 bases between. CDR3 region: CASSVGGGNTIYF. The CDR3 DNA is TGTGCCAGCAGTGTGGGGGGAGGAAACACCATATATTTT.

This chain joins TRBV7-2 and TRBJ2-7, with 13 bases fitting TRBD2. In germline, CDR1 is SGHTA, CDR2 FQGNSA. V lost 6 bases and J lost 3; bases outside the gene matches: 5. The CDR3 has 15 amino acids. The CDR3 coding sequence is TGTGCCAGCAGTCGATGGACTAGCGGGAGCTACGAGCAGTACTTC. As protein: CASSRWTSGSYEQYF.

The chain uses TRBV29-1 and TRBJ1-4; D is possibly TRBD1 (5 bases). Germline values: CDR1 SQVTM, CDR2 ANQGSEA. There are 13 residues in the CDR3. V dropped 7 bases and J dropped 4 bases, with 13 bases sitting between them. The CDR3 DNA sequence: TGCAGCGGCCGAGGCGGGGGTAATGAAAAACTGTTTTTT. Translated, it gives CSGRGGGNEKLFF.

The chain links TRBV10-3 to TRBJ2-1, with D tentatively TRBD2 (5 bases). Germline V gene sequence: CDR1 ENHRY, CDR2 SYGVKD. The V and J ends lost 7 bases and 3 bases respectively, with 10 bases between them. The CDR3 covers 13 residues. The DNA for the CDR3 is TGTGCCATCACGGGAAGCGGCTACAATGAGCAGTTCTTC. Translation: CAITGSGYNEQFF.

The chain links TRBV6-5 to TRBJ2-2, with 7 bases aligning to TRBD2. With 6 bases clipped from V and 0 bases from J, the junction kept 4 bases outside the gene matches. Germline V CDR1 and CDR2: MNHEY, SVGAGI. The CDR3 is 15 residues long. The CDR3 region is CASRGTTANTGELFF. As DNA, the CDR3 is TGTGCCAGCAGAGGGACTACCGCGAACACCGGGGAGCTGTTTTTT.

The rearrangement links TRBV9 to TRBJ1-1; TRBD1 matches 7 bases. This CDR3 spans 14 amino acids. Trimming removed 3 bases from V and 5 bases from J; junction bases left unmatched: 7. The germline gives CDR1 SGDLS, CDR2 YYNGEE. The CDR3 reads CASSAGQVRTEAFF. DNA for the CDR3: TGTGCCAGCAGCGCCGGACAGGTCCGAACTGAAGCTTTCTTT. Looking up the rest from reference TRBV9 and TRBJ1-1 gives the full variable domain: DSGVTQTPKHLITATGQRVTLRCSPRSGDLSVYWYQQSLDQGLQFLIQYYNGEERAKGNILERFSAQQFPDLHSELNLSSLELGDSALYFCASSAGQVRTEAFFGQGTRLTVV.

The chain carries TRBV7-8 and TRBJ2-1; TRBD2 is a possible D gene (5 bases). CDR3 length: 16 residues. V was clipped by 1 base and J by 0 bases, with 10 bases between them. Germline CDR1 and CDR2: SGHVS and FQNEAQ. The chain's CDR3 is CASSLVGGFSYNEQFF. The CDR3 nucleotides are TGTGCCAGCAGCTTAGTCGGAGGCTTCTCCTACAATGAGCAGTTCTTC.

Comment on this clone: The junction departs from germline at one end; a sequencing error may be responsible. The chain joins TRBV29-1 to TRBJ1-2; 7 nucleotides agree with TRBD1. The CDR3 consists of 13 residues. The germline V gene encodes CDR1 SQVTM and CDR2 ANQGSEA. The CDR3 region is CSVEDREDYGYTF. CDR3 nucleotide sequence: TGCAGCGTCGAAGACAGGGAGGACTATGGCTACACCTTC.

This chain uses TRBV6-2 or TRBV6-3 with TRBJ2-1, with D tentatively TRBD2 (6 bases). The CDR3 is 14 residues long. V shed 2 bases and J shed 3 bases, with 8 bases lying between them. Germline CDR1 MNHEY, CDR2 SVGEGT. CDR3 sequence: CASSYGGNYNEQFF. The CDR3 DNA is TGTGCCAGCAGTTACGGGGGGAACTACAATGAGCAGTTCTTC.

This rearrangement joins TRBV7-2 to TRBJ2-7; a weak D match, TRBD1 (5 bases). CDR1 and CDR2 from the germline V gene are SGHTA and FQGNSA. V was pared by 1 base and J by 2 bases, with 15 bases between. The length of the CDR3 is 16 residues. CDR3 amino acids: CASSLDRIAGPYEQYF. The CDR3 coding sequence is TGTGCCAGCAGCTTAGATAGGATCGCAGGGCCCTACGAGCAGTACTTC.

This chain joins TRBV2 and TRBJ2-7; 7 positions match TRBD1. Unmatched junction bases numbered 11, after V lost 6 bases and J lost 6 bases. CDR3 length equals 14 residues. Germline V gene lookup returns CDR1 SNHLY and CDR2 FYNNEI. CDR3 bases: TGTGCCAGCAGGCCCGGACAGGTGGATCGCGAGCAGTACTTC. Translation: CASRPGQVDREQYF.

The V gene is TRBV2, the J gene TRBJ1-6; 8 bases line up with TRBD1. V shed 4 bases and J 9 bases; nucleotides not matched to a gene: 8. The CDR3 loop spans 15 amino acids. Germline values: CDR1 SNHLY, CDR2 FYNNEI. CDR3 bases: TGTGCCAGCAGTGTGAGCTCAGGGGGCGGTTCACCCCTCCACTTT. It specifies CASSVSSGGGSPLHF.

The gene calls are TRBV19 and TRBJ2-1; weak D call: TRBD2 (5 bases). V lost 5 bases and J lost 14, with 22 bases in between. This CDR3 is built from 14 residues. CDR1 and CDR2 from the germline V gene are LNHDA and SQIVND (reference sequence). Here the CDR3 DNA reads TGTGCCAGTAGTGATGCGGACTTACCCAGTTCAGAGTTCTTC. Translated: CASSDADLPSSEFF. Drawing the rest from reference TRBV19 and TRBJ2-1, the complete variable domain is DGGITQSPKYLFRKEGQNVTLSCEQNLNHDAMYWYRQDPGQGLRLIYYSQIVNDFQKGDIAEGYSVSREKKESFPLTVTSAQKNPTAFYLCASSDADLPSSEFFGPGTRLTVL.

The chain employs TRBV6-2 or TRBV6-3 and TRBJ1-1; D is undetermined. CDR3 length equals 12 residues. Trimming stripped 6 bases from V and 4 bases from J, with 9 bases between. Germline-derived CDR1 and CDR2 are MNHEY and SVGEGT. In DNA, the CDR3 is TGTGCCAGCAGCCCTGTAGTCACTGAAGCTTTCTTT. Protein sequence: CASSPVVTEAFF.

A few counts support this clone. The chain carries TRBV5-1 and TRBJ1-2; D gene ambiguous. This CDR3 comprises 12 residues. V was cut by 0 bases and J by 8 bases, with 8 bases left in between. From germline, CDR1 is SGHRS and CDR2 YFSETQ. In nucleotides, the CDR3 is TGCGCCAGCAGCTTGGGTACAGAAGGCTACACCTTC. Its protein product is CASSLGTEGYTF. The full variable domain, its missing parts supplied by reference TRBV5-1 and TRBJ1-2, is KAGVTQTPRYLIKTRGQQVTLSCSPISGHRSVSWYQQTPGQGLQFLFEYFSETQRNKGNFPGRFSGRQFSNSRSEMNVSTLELGDSALYLCASSLGTEGYTFGSGTRLTVV.